This is a list of T cell receptor beta chains from one sample in a study of PD-1 blockade in classical Hodgkin lymphoma. TCRdb's copy holds only in-frame clones and misses some; the assay was immunoSEQ multiplex PCR. The table shows 24,000 or so clones, with about 90% occurring only once. The sequencing input was CD4+ T cells from blood. Receptors originate from a human donor with classical Hodgkin lymphoma. The CDR3 runs from the conserved cysteine through the conserved F or W. The order of the fields is D gene, J gene, V gene, clone size, CDR3 DNA, CDR3 protein. A D gene is named only where the DNA matches it firmly. Size is stated for part of the rows, as once, few or many counts, or as a class when the clone is expanded.

d_gene: TRBD1
j_gene: TRBJ1-2
v_gene: TRBV6-1
abundance: few
CDR3nt: TGTGCCAGCAGTGTTTACGCGACAGGGACTAACTATGGCTACACCTTC
CDR3aa: CASSVYATGTNYGYTF

d_gene: -
j_gene: TRBJ1-1
v_gene: TRBV4-1
abundance: -
CDR3nt: TGCGCCAGCAGCCAAGTAGATTATCGCGTGGCAGCGGAAGCTGAAGCTTTCTTT
CDR3aa: CASSQVDYRVAAEAEAFF

d_gene: -
j_gene: TRBJ1-2
v_gene: TRBV7-9
abundance: -
CDR3nt: TGTGCCAGCAGCGCCTGGACAATGGTGGGCTATGGCTACACCTTC
CDR3aa: CASSAWTMVGYGYTF

d_gene: -
j_gene: TRBJ2-2
v_gene: TRBV6-5
abundance: -
CDR3nt: TGTGCCAGCAGCCGGAACACCGGGGAGCTGTTTTTT
CDR3aa: CASSRNTGELFF

d_gene: TRBD1
j_gene: TRBJ1-5
v_gene: TRBV5-4
abundance: -
CDR3nt: TGTGCCAGCAGCTCAACGACAGGGAGCAATCAGCCCCAGCATTTT
CDR3aa: CASSSTTGSNQPQHF

d_gene: -
j_gene: TRBJ1-1
v_gene: TRBV6-5
abundance: -
CDR3nt: TGTGCCAGCAGTTACCGGGACACGGACACTGAAGCTTTCTTT
CDR3aa: CASSYRDTDTEAFF

d_gene: -
j_gene: TRBJ2-7
v_gene: TRBV9
abundance: -
CDR3nt: TGTGCCAGCACAGAGCAGTGCTTC
CDR3aa: CASTEQCF

d_gene: -
j_gene: TRBJ1-3
v_gene: TRBV30
abundance: -
CDR3nt: TGTGCCTGGAGTTCCGACCTAGGTTACGCTGGAAACACCATATATTTT
CDR3aa: CAWSSDLGYAGNTIYF

d_gene: -
j_gene: TRBJ2-3
v_gene: TRBV7-6
abundance: -
CDR3nt: TGTGCCAGCAGCTTAGGGGGACTTTGGGGCTACACAGATACGCAGTATTTT
CDR3aa: CASSLGGLWGYTDTQYF

d_gene: TRBD1
j_gene: TRBJ2-2
v_gene: TRBV9
abundance: -
CDR3nt: TGTGCCAGCAGCGTTGGGCAGGGGGACGGGGAGCTGTTTTTT
CDR3aa: CASSVGQGDGELFF

d_gene: -
j_gene: TRBJ2-5
v_gene: TRBV18
abundance: -
CDR3nt: TGTGCCAGCTCACCACCGGACAGCCCAGAGACCCAGTACTTC
CDR3aa: CASSPPDSPETQYF

d_gene: -
j_gene: TRBJ1-1
v_gene: TRBV18
abundance: -
CDR3nt: TGTGCCAGCTCACCCCCAAATCCCACTGAAGCTTTCTTT
CDR3aa: CASSPPNPTEAFF

d_gene: TRBD1
j_gene: TRBJ1-5
v_gene: TRBV28
abundance: -
CDR3nt: TGTGCCAGCAGCATAGTACAGGGGGCAGGCAATCAGCCCCAGCATTTT
CDR3aa: CASSIVQGAGNQPQHF

d_gene: -
j_gene: TRBJ1-4
v_gene: TRBV27
abundance: -
CDR3nt: TGTGCCAGCAGTTTATCAAGGGGCTACAATGAAAAACTGTTTTTT
CDR3aa: CASSLSRGYNEKLFF

d_gene: TRBD2
j_gene: TRBJ2-7
v_gene: TRBV5-6
abundance: -
CDR3nt: TGTGCCAGCAGCTTGTTCCCTAGCGGGGGGAGATTCGAGCAGTACTTC
CDR3aa: CASSLFPSGGRFEQYF

d_gene: -
j_gene: TRBJ1-6
v_gene: TRBV5-4
abundance: -
CDR3nt: TGTGCCAGCAGCTCGCCGGGACACATTTATAATTCACCCCTCCACTTT
CDR3aa: CASSSPGHIYNSPLHF

d_gene: -
j_gene: TRBJ2-7
v_gene: TRBV30
abundance: -
CDR3nt: TGTGCCTGGAGTGACAGGCCGACGACCTACGAGCAGTACTTC
CDR3aa: CAWSDRPTTYEQYF